Listed below are T cell receptor beta chains from one sample, sequenced in a study of regulatory T cells in long-lasting Graves disease. TCRdb fed the multiplex PCR reads into MiXCR, producing one record per CDR3 protein. This sample has 680,000 or so distinct CDR3 sequences, with about 15% found just once. The data also belong to a second study, concerning T cells in Graves' hyperthyroidism and ophthalmopathy.

The sample in question was peripheral blood mononuclear cells (PBMCs), obtained at new diagnosis, from a patient treated with antithyroid drugs. These receptors came from a woman aged 25 to 45 with Graves disease. CDR3s include the opening cysteine and the closing phenylalanine or tryptophan. Each record gives: CDR3 DNA, CDR3 protein, V gene, D gene, clone size, J gene. The D gene is left open where the match is weak. The size of a clone is reported for some rows only, either as once, few or many, or as a class for expanded clones.

TGTGCCAGTATCGGTGGGGCGGGGGAGACCCAGTACTTC,CASIGGAGETQYF,TRBV19,.,.,TRBJ2-5
TGTGCCAGCACCGGGACAGGGGTACACGAGCAGTACTTC,CASTGTGVHEQYF,TRBV28,TRBD1,many,TRBJ2-7
TGTGCCAGCAGCTTATCTAGCGGGATTTCCTACGAGCAGTACTTC,CASSLSSGISYEQYF,TRBV7-9,TRBD2,many,TRBJ2-7
TGTGCCAGCAGCAGGACCCCGGGCGAGACCCAGTACTTC,CASSRTPGETQYF,TRBV27,.,few,TRBJ2-5
TGCAGTGCTAGAGTCACCGGCGGGGGCAGCTCAAATTCACCCCTCCACTTT,CSARVTGGGSSNSPLHF,TRBV20-1,.,many,TRBJ1-6
TGTGCCAGCAGTCCCCTTCGGACAGGGACCGGCGAGCAGTTCTTC,CASSPLRTGTGEQFF,TRBV12-3/TRBV12-4,TRBD1,.,TRBJ2-1
TGTGCCAGCAGCGGACAGTCAGGGGTTGAAGCTTTCTTT,CASSGQSGVEAFF,TRBV27,.,many,TRBJ1-1
TGCGCCAGCAGCTTGACAGGACAGGTCTACTATGGCTACACCTTC,CASSLTGQVYYGYTF,TRBV5-1,TRBD1,many,TRBJ1-2
TGTGCCAGCTCACCAGGTACTAGCGGAGCTTCCTACGAGCAGTACTTC,CASSPGTSGASYEQYF,TRBV18,TRBD2,many,TRBJ2-7
TGTGCCAGCACCCCGGGATCAGATCTGGGCGAGCAGTACTTC,CASTPGSDLGEQYF,TRBV7-9,.,few,TRBJ2-7
TGTGCCGCCTGGACGGGAGGTCCCTCCTACGAGCAGTACTTC,CAAWTGGPSYEQYF,TRBV6-1,TRBD2,.,TRBJ2-7
TGTGCCAGCAGCCAAGGTTACAAGAACACTGAAGCTTTCTTT,CASSQGYKNTEAFF,TRBV3-1,.,many,TRBJ1-1
TGTGCCAGCAGCTTAGGGGGTCCCCTCGAGCAGTACTTC,CASSLGGPLEQYF,TRBV13,.,few,TRBJ2-7
TGTGCCAGCAGTACTGTAGGGGGTTCCCAGCATTTT,CASSTVGGSQHF,TRBV6-1,.,.,TRBJ1-5
TGCAGTGTTACGGTTTCGAACGAGCAGTACTTC,CSVTVSNEQYF,TRBV20-1,.,.,TRBJ2-7
TGCGCCAGCAGCGGGGGGCCCACCCGCACAGATACGCAGTATTTT,CASSGGPTRTDTQYF,TRBV5-1,.,.,TRBJ2-3
TGTGCCAGCAGCCATTATAGCGGGAAGGGAGAGACCCAGTACTTC,CASSHYSGKGETQYF,TRBV7-3,TRBD2,few,TRBJ2-5
TGTGCCAGCAGTCCACAGGGGGCCAGTGGAAACACCATATATTTT,CASSPQGASGNTIYF,TRBV28,TRBD1,many,TRBJ1-3
TGTGCCAGCAGCGTAAGAGGGGACAGGGGTTACAATGAGCAGTTCTTC,CASSVRGDRGYNEQFF,TRBV9,TRBD1,.,TRBJ2-1
TGTGCCTGGAGCCGGGACAGGGGGCATTATGGCTACACCTTC,CAWSRDRGHYGYTF,TRBV30,TRBD1,.,TRBJ1-2
TGTGCCAGCAGCTTCGGACAGTCCTATGGCTACACCTTC,CASSFGQSYGYTF,TRBV5-1,.,many,TRBJ1-2
TGTGCCAGCACCGGGGGTGGGCGAGAGACCCAGTACTTC,CASTGGGRETQYF,TRBV27,.,.,TRBJ2-5
TGCAGTGCTAGAGAACAGGGGGCAGTACCTACCGGGGAGCTGTTTTTT,CSAREQGAVPTGELFF,TRBV20-1,TRBD1,.,TRBJ2-2
TGCGCCAGCAGCCAAGATGCGTGGTCCCTCGGGGATGAGCAGTTCTTC,CASSQDAWSLGDEQFF,TRBV4-1,.,.,TRBJ2-1
TGTGCCAACTCACTATACCCACCGGGAGTCACAAATGAAAAACTGTTTTTT,CANSLYPPGVTNEKLFF,TRBV18,.,.,TRBJ1-4
TGTGCCAGCAGTGAATGGGAAGGCTACACCTTC,CASSEWEGYTF,TRBV2,.,many,TRBJ1-2
TGTGCCAGCAGTCTGAGATTGGACGGATCCTGCGAGCAGTACTTC,CASSLRLDGSCEQYF,TRBV27,.,many,TRBJ2-7
TGTGCCAGCAGTGCGTGGACTAGCCCCGGGGAGCTGTTTTTT,CASSAWTSPGELFF,TRBV25-1,TRBD2,few,TRBJ2-2
TGTGCCTGGGGACCGGGACTAGCGGGTAGTTTGGCAGATACGCAGTATTTT,CAWGPGLAGSLADTQYF,TRBV30,TRBD2,.,TRBJ2-3
TGTGCCAGCAGTTCGCCCGGTCAGGGGGCATATAGCAATCAGCCCCAGCATTTT,CASSSPGQGAYSNQPQHF,TRBV28,TRBD1,many,TRBJ1-5
TGTGCCAGCAGCGTAGAACAGGGGCCTAACTATGGCTACACCTTC,CASSVEQGPNYGYTF,TRBV9,TRBD1,.,TRBJ1-2
TGTGCCACCAGCAGAGATCAGTATAGCAATCAGCCCCAGCATTTT,CATSRDQYSNQPQHF,TRBV15,.,few,TRBJ1-5
TGTGCCATCTATAACCCCGCCGGCGGGGGTGGCTACACCTTC,CAIYNPAGGGGYTF,TRBV28,.,few,TRBJ1-2
TGTGCCAGCAGTCTCGGGGGCGTCCCCACAGATACGCAGTATTTT,CASSLGGVPTDTQYF,TRBV2,.,many,TRBJ2-3
TGTGCCAGCATCCGTACGATTCTAGCGGGAGCAAGTCACGAGCAGTACTTC,CASIRTILAGASHEQYF,TRBV27,TRBD2,many,TRBJ2-7
TGTGCCAGCAGTTATGCCTACACCCAAGAGACCCAGTACTTC,CASSYAYTQETQYF,TRBV6-5,.,few,TRBJ2-5
TGTGCCAGCAGTCCCCTTCCCCCTACAGATACGCAGTATTTT,CASSPLPPTDTQYF,TRBV27,.,many,TRBJ2-3
TGTGCCATTCTAGCGGGAAGCTACGAGCAGTACTTC,CAILAGSYEQYF,TRBV6-1,TRBD2,few,TRBJ2-7
TGTGCCAGTAGTATAGGATGGGACAGGCCATACGAGCAGTACTTC,CASSIGWDRPYEQYF,TRBV19,TRBD1,.,TRBJ2-7
TGTGCCTGGAGCCTTAGCGGGCCGAGCACAGATACGCAGTATTTT,CAWSLSGPSTDTQYF,TRBV30,TRBD2,few,TRBJ2-3
TGTGCCAGCAGTTCTCTTCCTAGTTATGAGGGGCGACCTAACTATGGCTACACCTTC,CASSSLPSYEGRPNYGYTF,TRBV27,.,.,TRBJ1-2
TGCGCCAGCAGCCAGGGACAGGGCAGCGACGAGCAGTACTTC,CASSQGQGSDEQYF,TRBV5-1,TRBD1,many,TRBJ2-7
TGCGCCAGCAGCCGAGGAGACAGTAACAATGAGCAGTTCTTC,CASSRGDSNNEQFF,TRBV5-1,.,many,TRBJ2-1
TGTGCCAGTACGACGGAGGTTAGCTCCTACAATGAGCAGTTCTTC,CASTTEVSSYNEQFF,TRBV19,.,.,TRBJ2-1
TGTGCCAGCAGCTCGATCGCGACCCCCGATTGGGCCCAGCATTTT,CASSSIATPDWAQHF,TRBV12-3/TRBV12-4,.,few,TRBJ1-5
TGCGCCAGCAGCCTCGAACCCGGTCGTGGAAATACGCAGTATTTT,CASSLEPGRGNTQYF,TRBV5-1,.,many,TRBJ2-3
TGTGCCAGCAGTTTAACCCTCTCCTATAATTCACCCCTCCACTTT,CASSLTLSYNSPLHF,TRBV12-3/TRBV12-4,.,many,TRBJ1-6
TGTGCCACTAAACGGGAGCAATACAATGAGCAGCTCTTC,CATKREQYNEQLF,TRBV28,.,.,TRBJ2-1
TGTGCCAGCAGCCAGGGGGTACAGGTGGCCTTTCCCTACGAGCAGTACTTC,CASSQGVQVAFPYEQYF,TRBV7-2,TRBD1,.,TRBJ2-7